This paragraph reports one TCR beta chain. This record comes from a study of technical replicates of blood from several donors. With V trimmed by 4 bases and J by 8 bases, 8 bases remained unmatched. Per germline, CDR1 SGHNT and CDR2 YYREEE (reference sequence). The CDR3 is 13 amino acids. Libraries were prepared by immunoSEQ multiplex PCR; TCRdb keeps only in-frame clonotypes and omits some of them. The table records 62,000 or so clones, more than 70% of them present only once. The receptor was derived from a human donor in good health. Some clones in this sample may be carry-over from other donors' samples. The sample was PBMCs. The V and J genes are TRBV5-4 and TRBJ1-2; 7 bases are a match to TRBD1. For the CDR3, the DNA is TGTGCCAGCAGCGAACAGACAGGGAGAGGCTACACCTTC. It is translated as CASSEQTGRGYTF.